The present T cell receptor beta chain was sequenced within a study of technical replicates of blood from a few donors. Measured with immunoSEQ multiplex PCR; TCRdb has only the in-frame clones, and not every one. This sample has over 50,000 clones, with roughly 97% found just once. Trimming removed 4 bases from V and 5 bases from J, with 14 bases in between. Looked up from germline, CDR1 is SEHNR and CDR2 is FQNEAQ (reference sequence). CDR3 size: 14 residues. The TCR comes from a human donor in good health. Source material: T cells isolated from PBMCs. V is TRBV7-9 and J is TRBJ2-5; tentatively, D is TRBD1 (5 bases). In DNA, the CDR3 is TGTGCCAGCAGCTCAGGGTTCGTGGGGGAGACCCAGTACTTC. It encodes CASSSGFVGETQYF.